This T cell receptor beta chain stems from a study of Ad26.COV2.S vaccination and SARS-CoV-2 variants. At the level of the study: By the intramuscular route, Ad26.COV2.S was given once, or twice 56 days apart.

Study findings and constraints: For non-spike TCRs, breadth in vaccine recipients resembled that in placebo recipients.

The CDR3 has 15 residues. Germline loops: CDR1 SGHVS, CDR2 FNYEAQ. V shed 5 bases and J 3 bases; nucleotides not matched to a gene: 8. The method was immunoSEQ multiplex PCR; TCRdb's version includes in-frame clones alone and lacks a portion of them. The sample lists about 680,000 clones; roughly nine tenths were seen once. The treatment was: around 19 received Ad26.COV2.S at low or high dose, single or two shots; roughly five received placebo; per-sample allocation not given. Samples analyzed were those drawn on day 63 after the first vaccine or placebo injection. As for this clone: The antigen is not known.

The sequence derives from a person between 18 and 65 years old who received the Ad26.COV2.S COVID-19 vaccine or a placebo. This chain links TRBV7-6 with TRBJ2-7; 9 bases are a match to TRBD1. The specimen comprised peripheral blood, sampled in a trial of Ad26.COV2.S vaccine versus placebo. The CDR3 spells CASSTGQGRSYEQYF. The CDR3 DNA sequence: TGTGCCAGCAGCACCGGACAGGGGAGAAGCTACGAGCAGTACTTC. Based on the CDR3 plus reference TRBV7-6 and TRBJ2-7, the full variable domain is GAGVSQSPRYKVTKRGQDVALRCDPISGHVSLYWYRQALGQGPEFLTYFNYEAQQDKSGLPNDRFSAERPEGSISTLTIQRTEQRDSAMYRCASSTGQGRSYEQYFGPGTRLTVT.